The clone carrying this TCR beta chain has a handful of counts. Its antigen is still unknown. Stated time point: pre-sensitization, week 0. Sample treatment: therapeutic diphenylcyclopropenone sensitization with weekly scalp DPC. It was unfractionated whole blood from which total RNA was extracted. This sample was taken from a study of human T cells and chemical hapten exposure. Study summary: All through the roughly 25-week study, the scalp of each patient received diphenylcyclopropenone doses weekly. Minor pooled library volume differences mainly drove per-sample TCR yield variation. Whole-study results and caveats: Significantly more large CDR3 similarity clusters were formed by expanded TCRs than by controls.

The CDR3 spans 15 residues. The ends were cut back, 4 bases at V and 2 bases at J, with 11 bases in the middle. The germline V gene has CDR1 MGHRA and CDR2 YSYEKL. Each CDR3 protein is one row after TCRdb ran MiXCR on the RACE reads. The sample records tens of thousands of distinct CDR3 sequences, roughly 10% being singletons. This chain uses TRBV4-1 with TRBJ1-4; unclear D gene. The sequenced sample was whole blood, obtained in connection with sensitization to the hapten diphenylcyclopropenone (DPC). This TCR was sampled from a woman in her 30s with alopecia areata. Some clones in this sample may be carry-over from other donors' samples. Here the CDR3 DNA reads TGCGCCAGCAGCCTAGCCGACGGGACTAATGAAAAACTGTTTTTT. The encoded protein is CASSLADGTNEKLFF.